This T cell receptor beta chain was retrieved from a study of blood T cell repertoires in COVID-19. This clone came up a few times. Generated by immunoSEQ multiplex PCR, the TCRdb table keeps only in-frame clones and is missing some. Of 60,000 to 75,000 clones in the sample, 85% to 90% were seen once. Trimming removed 10 bases from V and 0 bases from J, with 13 bases in between. Germline V lookup: CDR1 MNHEY, CDR2 SMNVEV (reference sequence). The CDR3 extends over 14 amino acids. Sequencing was done on a sample of peripheral blood. This receptor was obtained from a human donor in a cohort sampled during active COVID-19. This rearrangement joins TRBV27 to TRBJ2-4; D is undetermined. In DNA, the CDR3 is TGTGCCATTCCCACCACGGTAGCCAAAAACATTCAGTACTTC. Its protein is CAIPTTVAKNIQYF.